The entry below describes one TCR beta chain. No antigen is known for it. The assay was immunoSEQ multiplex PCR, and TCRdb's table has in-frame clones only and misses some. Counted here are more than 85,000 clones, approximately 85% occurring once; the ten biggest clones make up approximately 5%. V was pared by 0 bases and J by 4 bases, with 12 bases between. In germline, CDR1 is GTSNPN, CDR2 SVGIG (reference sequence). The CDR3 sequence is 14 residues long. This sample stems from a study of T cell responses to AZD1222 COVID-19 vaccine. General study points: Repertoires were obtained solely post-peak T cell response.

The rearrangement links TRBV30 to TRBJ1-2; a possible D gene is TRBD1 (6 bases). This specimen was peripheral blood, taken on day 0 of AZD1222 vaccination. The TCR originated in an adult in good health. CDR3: CAWSVRWGLYGYTF. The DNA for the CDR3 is TGTGCCTGGAGTGTACGATGGGGGCTCTATGGCTACACCTTC. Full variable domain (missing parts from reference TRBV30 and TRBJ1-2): SQTIHQWPATLVQPVGSPLSLECTVEGTSNPNLYWYRQAAGRGLQLLFYSVGIGQISSEVPQNLSASRPQDRQFILSSKKLLLSDSGFYLCAWSVRWGLYGYTFGSGTRLTVV.